Below, 11 T cell receptor beta chains from the same sample are listed, as sequenced in a study of naive CD8 T cells in extremely preterm neonates. Sequenced by immunoSEQ multiplex PCR; TCRdb stores in-frame clones only, minus some. The table records about 5,100 clones, 95% to 99% of them present only once. The sequencing sample was made of naive CD8+ T cells from blood. Receptors were obtained from a human donor in good health.

The CDR3 coding sequence is TGTGCCAGCAGTTTACGCGCAGGGTGGTCCTACAATGAGCAGTTCTTC. Encoded protein: CASSLRAGWSYNEQFF. The rearrangement uses TRBV27 and TRBJ2-1, with D possibly matching TRBD1 (5 bases). This CDR3 comprises 16 residues. Germline V gives CDR1 MNHEY, CDR2 SMNVEV (reference sequence). The V end was cut by 2 bases, the J end by 1 base, with 12 bases between.

The chain uses TRBV6-5 and TRBJ1-1, with D perhaps TRBD1 (6 bases). Germline V gene data show CDR1 as MNHEY and CDR2 as SVGAGI. The V end lost 4 bases, the J end lost 0 bases, and 12 bases lay between the germline ends. This CDR3 region has 15 residues. CDR3 region: CASSLGQALNTEAFF. The CDR3, as DNA: TGTGCCAGCAGTTTGGGACAAGCACTGAACACTGAAGCTTTCTTT.

CDR3 sequence: CASSLQGAVSYEQYF. In DNA, the CDR3 is TGTGCCAGCAGCTTACAGGGGGCCGTGTCCTACGAGCAGTACTTC. This sequence joins TRBV7-9 and TRBJ2-7, with 8 bases identical to TRBD1. The V segment lost 2 bases and the J segment 1 base; nucleotides outside the gene matches: 4. CDR3 length: 15 amino acids. Looked up from germline, CDR1 is SEHNR and CDR2 is FQNEAQ (reference sequence).

This chain uses TRBV7-6 with TRBJ2-1; 13 nucleotides match TRBD2. Looked up from germline, CDR1 is SGHVS and CDR2 is FNYEAQ. This CDR3 is 19 amino acids long. Trimming cost V 2 bases and J 5 bases; bases outside gene matches: 12. The CDR3 DNA sequence: TGTGCCAGCAGCTTAATTTGGGGGCGTGGGACTAGCGGGAACAATGAGCAGTTCTTC. This encodes CASSLIWGRGTSGNNEQFF.

The gene calls are TRBV27 and TRBJ2-2; tentative D call: TRBD1 (6 bases). Germline V gives CDR1 MNHEY, CDR2 SMNVEV (reference sequence). Trimming took off 4 bases at V and 2 bases at J, with 11 bases between the two ends. The CDR3 sequence is 15 residues long. The CDR3 loop is CASSSDRSNTGELFF. The CDR3, as DNA: TGTGCCAGCAGTTCAGACAGGAGCAACACCGGGGAGCTGTTTTTT.

This chain connects TRBV7-2 to TRBJ1-3; 7 positions agree with TRBD1. The CDR3 totals 15 residues. Germline CDR1 reads SGHTA; CDR2 reads FQGNSA. The V segment lost 1 base and the J segment 4 bases; nucleotides outside the gene matches: 4. The CDR3 loop reads CASSLEGALGNTIYF. The CDR3 DNA reads as TGTGCCAGCAGCTTAGAGGGGGCATTAGGAAACACCATATATTTT.

CDR3 nucleotides: TGTGCCAGCAGTGGCGTTCGAAATCAGGACACTAACTACGAGCAGTACTTC. It encodes CASSGVRNQDTNYEQYF. The chain couples TRBV2 to TRBJ2-7, with D possibly matching TRBD1 (5 bases). V lost 4 bases and J lost 3, with 22 bases in between. The CDR3 consists of 17 residues. CDR1 is SNHLY, CDR2 FYNNEI, per germline.

This clone has only one observation. J is TRBJ2-5 and V is TRBV15; 7 bases align to TRBD1. The V and J ends lost 0 bases and 4 bases, in that order; junction bases with no gene match: 8. Germline loops: CDR1 LNHNV, CDR2 YYDKDF (reference sequence). The CDR3 runs 16 residues. CDR3 sequence reads: CATSRDRDSLRETQYF. The CDR3 DNA is TGTGCCACCAGCAGAGATAGGGACAGCTTAAGAGAGACCCAGTACTTC.

V and J are TRBV7-9 and TRBJ1-2, with TRBD1 identical over 7 bases. The CDR3 covers 15 residues. V trimming: 5 bases; J trimming: 9 bases; junction bases outside the gene matches: 15. Looked up from germline, CDR1 is SEHNR and CDR2 is FQNEAQ (reference sequence). Here the CDR3 reads CASSTVAREGQSYTF. The CDR3 DNA is TGTGCCAGCAGCACAGTGGCGCGGGAGGGACAGAGCTACACCTTC. The variable domain in full, completed from reference TRBV7-9 and TRBJ1-2, reads DTGVSQNPRHKITKRGQNVTFRCDPISEHNRLYWYRQTLGQGPEFLTYFQNEAQLEKSRLLSDRFSAERPKGSFSTLEIQRTEQGDSAMYLCASSTVAREGQSYTFGSGTRLTVV.

The chain couples TRBV12-5 to TRBJ2-1; TRBD1 agrees at 9 bases. CDR1 LGHNT and CDR2 FRNRAP come from the germline V gene. The V and J ends lost 2 bases and 6 bases, in that order; junction bases with no gene match: 14. This CDR3 contains 18 residues. The CDR3 region is CASGLPTEGQGLRNEQFF. CDR3 DNA sequence: TGTGCTAGTGGTTTGCCGACGGAGGGACAGGGACTACGCAATGAGCAGTTCTTC.

V usage is TRBV4-1 and J usage is TRBJ2-7; 8 nucleotides line up with TRBD2. CDR1 is MGHRA, CDR2 YSYEKL, per germline. The CDR3 is 16 residues long. The J segment lost 2 bases and the V segment lost 0 bases, leaving 6 bases of the junction unmatched. The CDR3 loop is CASSQEKAGAAYEQYF. The CDR3 region has the DNA TGCGCCAGCAGCCAAGAAAAAGCGGGAGCCGCCTACGAGCAGTACTTC.